The following is a T cell receptor (beta chain) sequence with its context. The antigen is undetermined. Some clones are missing from TCRdb's copy, which holds only in-frame ones; the method was immunoSEQ multiplex PCR. The table has 90,000 to 100,000 clones, around 96% seen once. This sample is part of a study of OX40 agonist ivuxolimab in advanced cancers. Study-wide points: Clonal expansion by week 6 occurred in CD4+ and CD8+ blood T cells (at 0.1 to 3.0 mg/kg).

The CDR3 is made up of 12 amino acids. Trimming pared 6 bases from V and 4 bases from J, leaving 6 bases between. Germline V gives CDR1 SGHTA, CDR2 FQGNSA. The V call is TRBV7-2, the J call TRBJ1-4, with D tentatively TRBD1 (6 bases). This TCR was recovered from an adult with an advanced solid tumor such as melanoma, head and neck, liver or kidney cancer. This material consisted of CD4+ or CD8+ T cells sorted from blood, taken in a trial of the OX40 agonist ivuxolimab. CDR3 in amino acids: CASRQGNEKLFF. DNA for the CDR3: TGTGCCAGCAGACAGGGTAATGAAAAACTGTTTTTT.